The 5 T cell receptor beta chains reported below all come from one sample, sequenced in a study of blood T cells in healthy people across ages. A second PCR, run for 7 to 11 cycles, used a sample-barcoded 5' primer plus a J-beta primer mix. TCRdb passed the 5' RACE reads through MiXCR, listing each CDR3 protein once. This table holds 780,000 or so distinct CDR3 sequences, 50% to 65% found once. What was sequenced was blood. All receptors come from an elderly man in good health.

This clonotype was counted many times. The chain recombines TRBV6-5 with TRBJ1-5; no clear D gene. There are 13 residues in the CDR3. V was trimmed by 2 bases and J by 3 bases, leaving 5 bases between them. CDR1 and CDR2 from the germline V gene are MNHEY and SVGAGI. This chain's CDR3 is CASSYDINQPQHF. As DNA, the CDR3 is TGTGCCAGCAGTTACGACATCAATCAGCCCCAGCATTTT.

The CDR3 protein is CASSVTPAGAYF. The CDR3 DNA reads TGTGCCAGCAGTGTGACTCCTGCAGGCGCGTATTTT. This rearrangement joins TRBV2 to TRBJ2-3; D not certain. This CDR3 contains 12 residues. Trimming cost V 4 bases and J 14 bases, with 16 bases left between them. The germline V gene encodes CDR1 SNHLY and CDR2 FYNNEI.

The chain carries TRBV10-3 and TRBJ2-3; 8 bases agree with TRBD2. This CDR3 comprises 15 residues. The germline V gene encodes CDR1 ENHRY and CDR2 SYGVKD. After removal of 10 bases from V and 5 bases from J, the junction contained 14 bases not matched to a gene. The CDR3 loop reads CATQALAGTGDTQYF. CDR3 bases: TGTGCCACCCAGGCCCTAGCGGGCACGGGAGATACGCAGTATTTT.

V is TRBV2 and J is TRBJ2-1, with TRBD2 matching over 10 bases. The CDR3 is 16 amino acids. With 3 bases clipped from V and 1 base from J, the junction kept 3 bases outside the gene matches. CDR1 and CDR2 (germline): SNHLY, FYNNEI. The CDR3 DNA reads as TGTGCCAGCAGTGAGTGGACTAGCGGTTCCTACAATGAGCAGTTCTTC. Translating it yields CASSEWTSGSYNEQFF.

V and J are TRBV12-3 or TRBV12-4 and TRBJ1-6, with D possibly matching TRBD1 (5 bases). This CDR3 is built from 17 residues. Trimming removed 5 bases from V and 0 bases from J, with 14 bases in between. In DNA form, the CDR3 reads TGTGCCAGCAGTCGACAGCCCCAGAGCTCCTATAATTCACCCCTCCACTTT. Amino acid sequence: CASSRQPQSSYNSPLHF.